This passage covers 10 T cell receptor beta chains from one sample sequenced in a study of blood T cell repertoires in COVID-19. Using immunoSEQ multiplex PCR, the repertoire was profiled, and TCRdb retains in-frame clones only, with some absent. In the table there are 50,000 or so clones, 83% of which are singletons. Sequencing was carried out using peripheral blood. These TCRs come from a man in his forties with acute or convalescent COVID-19.

This chain links TRBV6-6 with TRBJ1-4; 9 nucleotides align to TRBD1. V lost 2 bases to trimming and J lost 8 bases; unmatched junction nucleotides: 9. The CDR3 contains 16 residues. Germline CDR1 and CDR2: MNHNY and SVGAGI (reference sequence). CDR3 sequence reads: CASSYQTGGVQEKLFF. The CDR3 DNA reads TGTGCCAGCAGTTACCAAACAGGGGGCGTACAGGAAAAACTGTTTTTT.

This chain connects TRBV4-1 to TRBJ1-5, with D possibly TRBD1 on 6 matching bases. With 5 bases removed from V and 5 bases from J, the gap between germline ends came to 19 bases. CDR3 length equals 16 residues. Germline loops: CDR1 MGHRA, CDR2 YSYEKL. The CDR3 DNA sequence: TGCGCCAGCAGCGCTCAACAGGGACGGGGCGATCAGCCCCAGCATTTT. It codes for CASSAQQGRGDQPQHF.

The V and J genes are TRBV6-1 and TRBJ2-1, with 11 bases lining up with TRBD2. Germline assignment: CDR1 MNHNS and CDR2 SASEGT. The CDR3 extends over 16 amino acids. V dropped 4 bases and J dropped 7; count of bases not matched to a gene: 9. The CDR3: CASSGGIAGGGNEQFF. The CDR3 bases are TGTGCCAGCAGTGGTGGAATAGCGGGAGGGGGGAATGAGCAGTTCTTC.

This chain uses TRBV5-1 with TRBJ2-1, with 8 bases aligning to TRBD2. This CDR3 comprises 16 residues. With V trimmed by 2 bases and J by 1 base, 5 bases remained unmatched. The germline V gene encodes CDR1 SGHRS and CDR2 YFSETQ. The CDR3 DNA sequence: TGCGCCAGCAGCTTCGGGAGCGGGGGATCCTACAATGAGCAGTTCTTC. Encoded protein: CASSFGSGGSYNEQFF.

This clone was observed many times. The chain combines TRBV21-1 with TRBJ1-2; the D call of TRBD1 is as the table states it, not checked on the DNA. TRBV21-1 is a known pseudogene. The CDR3 spans 15 residues. Here the CDR3 reads CASSKETGPSYGYTF. CDR3 in DNA: TGTGCCAGCAGCAAAGAGACAGGGCCTAGCTATGGCTACACCTTC.

The V gene is TRBV5-1, the J gene TRBJ2-3; tentatively, D is TRBD1 (5 bases). The ends were cut back, 2 bases at V and 6 bases at J, with 10 bases in the middle. Looked up from germline, CDR1 is SGHRS and CDR2 is YFSETQ. CDR3 size: 13 residues. CDR3 nucleotides: TGCGCCAGCAGCTTCAGGGCAACGGATACGCAGTATTTT. Residues: CASSFRATDTQYF. The full variable domain, with the rest looked up from reference TRBV5-1 and TRBJ2-3, is KAGVTQTPRYLIKTRGQQVTLSCSPISGHRSVSWYQQTPGQGLQFLFEYFSETQRNKGNFPGRFSGRQFSNSRSEMNVSTLELGDSALYLCASSFRATDTQYFGPGTRLTVL.

The chain couples TRBV11-2 to TRBJ2-2; 8 nucleotides match TRBD2. V dropped 5 bases and J dropped 3; count of bases not matched to a gene: 14. The germline gives CDR1 SGHAT, CDR2 FQNNGV. The CDR3 has 18 residues. CDR3 protein: CASSPLPVYSGDTGELFF. The DNA for the CDR3 is TGTGCCAGCAGCCCCCTCCCGGTATATAGCGGGGACACCGGGGAGCTGTTTTTT. Together with reference TRBV11-2 and TRBJ2-2, the CDR3 gives the full variable domain: EAGVAQSPRYKIIEKRQSVAFWCNPISGHATLYWYQQILGQGPKLLIQFQNNGVVDDSQLPKDRFSAERLKGVDSTLKIQPAKLEDSAVYLCASSPLPVYSGDTGELFFGEGSRLTVL.

The chain carries TRBV3-1 (or the pseudogene TRBV3-2) and TRBJ1-1; 12 nucleotides line up with TRBD1. This CDR3 contains 16 residues. Germline lookup yields CDR1 LGHDT and CDR2 YNNKEL (reference sequence). J was trimmed by 5 bases and V by 4 bases; bases with no gene match: 8. The CDR3 coding sequence is TGTGCCAGCAGCCTAGGGACAGGGGGCGCAAGTACTGAAGCTTTCTTT. Its protein is CASSLGTGGASTEAFF.

The V call is TRBV27, the J call TRBJ1-2; 10 bases agree with TRBD1. Germline V gene data show CDR1 as MNHEY and CDR2 as SMNVEV (reference sequence). V shed 5 bases, J shed 8 bases, and the junction held 11 bases outside the gene matches. This CDR3 spans 15 amino acids. The CDR3 DNA reads TGTGCCAGCAGTGCCCAGCCGGGACAGGGGAGAGGCTACACCTTC. This encodes CASSAQPGQGRGYTF.

CDR3 sequence (DNA): TGTGCCAGCAGTGAAAACAGGGGGCTAGCTAACTATGGCTACACCTTC. Its translation is CASSENRGLANYGYTF. The J gene is TRBJ1-2, the V gene TRBV2; 9 bases align to TRBD1. V trimming: 2 bases; J trimming: 0 bases; junction bases outside the gene matches: 4. This CDR3 contains 16 residues. Germline CDR1 and CDR2: SNHLY and FYNNEI.